This TCR beta chain is drawn from a study of beta chain features in type 1 diabetes. Findings and limits, study-wide: Within each of all four CD4+ subsets, Type 1 diabetes patients had TCRB CDR3s that were moderately but significantly shorter. Insertions at VDJ junctions were less frequent in type 1 diabetes patients. These patients also deleted more nucleotides at the same junctions. It was not settled here whether HLA type affects TCRB rearrangement.

The germline CDR1 and CDR2 sequences are MGHDK and SYGVNS. This CDR3 is built from 13 residues. The J segment lost 7 bases and the V segment lost 3 bases, leaving 5 bases of the junction unmatched. This clone was seen a few times. Antigen: not known. As every portion of the isolated RNA was reverse transcribed, the sequencing read expressed TCRB transcripts. Average reads for naive, central memory and regulatory T cell samples were some 3.9 million. The table came from immunoSEQ multiplex PCR; TCRdb's copy has only in-frame clones and leaves some out. The sample has a few hundred thousand clones; approximately 15% are singletons.

The chain employs TRBV25-1 and TRBJ1-2, with 7 nucleotides matching TRBD1. This TCR derives from a woman aged 18-29 years with type 1 diabetes. Sequenced input: naive CD4+ T cells from blood. The CDR3 is CASSESTGLGYTF. Written as DNA, the CDR3 is TGTGCCAGCAGTGAGTCGACAGGGCTTGGCTACACCTTC.